This T cell receptor (beta chain) was identified in a study of graft-versus-host responses after intestinal transplantation. Study-level background: Recipients uniformly received anti-thymocyte globulin induction, followed by tacrolimus and steroids for 2 to 4 years. Study observations and caveats: Allograft graft-versus-host to host-versus-graft clonal ratios ran high in patients with graft-donor T cell macrochimerism.

Trimming removed 5 bases from V and 5 bases from J; junction bases left unmatched: 5. Germline-derived CDR1 and CDR2 are MNHNY and SVGAGI (reference sequence). The CDR3 contains 13 residues. As for this clone: The antigen is not known.

Clones were read by immunoSEQ multiplex PCR, and TCRdb kept only the in-frame ones, dropping some. The sample shows more than 65,000 clones, around 90% of them seen only once. The clonotype originates from a human donor who received an intestinal transplant. This chain connects TRBV6-6 to TRBJ2-5; TRBD1 agrees at 7 bases. Sequencing was performed on unstimulated CD4+ T cells sorted from spleen or lymph node cells, taken before intestinal transplant. The CDR3 region is CASSRQGWETQYF. The CDR3 DNA reads as TGTGCCAGCAGTAGACAGGGTTGGGAGACCCAGTACTTC.